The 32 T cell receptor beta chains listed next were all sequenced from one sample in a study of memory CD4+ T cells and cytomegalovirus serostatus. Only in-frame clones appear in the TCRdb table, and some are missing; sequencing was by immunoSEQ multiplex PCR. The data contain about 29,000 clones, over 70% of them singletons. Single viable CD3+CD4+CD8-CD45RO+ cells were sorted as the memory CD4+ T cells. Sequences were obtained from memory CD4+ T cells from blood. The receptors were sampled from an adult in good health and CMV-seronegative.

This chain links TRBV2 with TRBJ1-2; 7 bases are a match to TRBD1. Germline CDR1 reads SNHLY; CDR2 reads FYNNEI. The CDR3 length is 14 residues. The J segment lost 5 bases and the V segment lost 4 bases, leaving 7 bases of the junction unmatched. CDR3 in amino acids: CASSGTDRSYGYTF. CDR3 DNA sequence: TGTGCCAGCAGTGGGACGGACAGGAGTTATGGCTACACCTTC.

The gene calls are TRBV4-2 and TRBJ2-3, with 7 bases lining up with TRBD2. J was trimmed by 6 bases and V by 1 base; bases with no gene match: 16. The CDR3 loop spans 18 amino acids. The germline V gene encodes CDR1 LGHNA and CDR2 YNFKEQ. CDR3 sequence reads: CASSQALQRGGHGDTQYF. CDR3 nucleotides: TGTGCCAGCAGCCAAGCTTTGCAGCGGGGTGGGCACGGGGATACGCAGTATTTT.

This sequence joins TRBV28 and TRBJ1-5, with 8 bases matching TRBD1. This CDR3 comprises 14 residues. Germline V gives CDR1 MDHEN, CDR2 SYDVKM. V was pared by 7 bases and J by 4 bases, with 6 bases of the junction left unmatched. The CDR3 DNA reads TGTGCCAGCACAGTTAGACAGGGGAATCAGCCCCAGCATTTT. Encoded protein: CASTVRQGNQPQHF.

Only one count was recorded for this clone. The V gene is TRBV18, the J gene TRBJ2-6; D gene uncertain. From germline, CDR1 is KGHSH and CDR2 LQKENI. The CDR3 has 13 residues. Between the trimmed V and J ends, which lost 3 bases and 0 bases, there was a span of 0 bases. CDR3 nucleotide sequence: TGTGCCAGCTCACCCTCTGGGGCCAACGTCCTGACTTTC. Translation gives CASSPSGANVLTF.

The CDR3 bases are TGCGCCAGCCGACCTCTTCCCTATAATTCACCCCTCCACTTT. It encodes CASRPLPYNSPLHF. This rearrangement joins TRBV5-1 to TRBJ1-6, with no clear D. V gave up 7 bases and J gave up 2 bases, with 10 bases separating them. This CDR3 is built from 14 residues. Germline CDR1 reads SGHRS; CDR2 reads YFSETQ.

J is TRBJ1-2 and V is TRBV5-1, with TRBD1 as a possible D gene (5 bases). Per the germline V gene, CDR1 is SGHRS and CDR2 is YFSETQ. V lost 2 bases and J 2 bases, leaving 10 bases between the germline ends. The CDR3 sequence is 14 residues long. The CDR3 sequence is CASSLSGTNYGYTF. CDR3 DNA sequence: TGCGCCAGCAGCTTAAGCGGGACCAACTATGGCTACACCTTC.

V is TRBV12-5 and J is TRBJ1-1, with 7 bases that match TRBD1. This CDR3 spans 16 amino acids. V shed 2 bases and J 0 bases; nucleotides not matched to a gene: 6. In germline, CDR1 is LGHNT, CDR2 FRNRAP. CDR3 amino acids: CASGLILTGLNTEAFF. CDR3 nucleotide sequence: TGTGCTAGTGGTTTGATCTTGACAGGGCTGAACACTGAAGCTTTCTTT.

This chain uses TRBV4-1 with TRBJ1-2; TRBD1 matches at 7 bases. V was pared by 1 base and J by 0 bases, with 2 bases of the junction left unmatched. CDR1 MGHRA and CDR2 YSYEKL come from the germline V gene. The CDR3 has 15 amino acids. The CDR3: CASSQVDRTNYGYTF. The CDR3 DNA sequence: TGCGCCAGCAGCCAAGTGGACAGGACTAACTATGGCTACACCTTC.

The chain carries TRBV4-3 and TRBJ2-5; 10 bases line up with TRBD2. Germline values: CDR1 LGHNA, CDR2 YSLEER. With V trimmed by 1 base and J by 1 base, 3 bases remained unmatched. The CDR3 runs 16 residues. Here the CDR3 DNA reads TGCGCCAGCAGCCAAGGGACTAGCGGCTCCCAAGAGACCCAGTACTTC. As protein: CASSQGTSGSQETQYF.

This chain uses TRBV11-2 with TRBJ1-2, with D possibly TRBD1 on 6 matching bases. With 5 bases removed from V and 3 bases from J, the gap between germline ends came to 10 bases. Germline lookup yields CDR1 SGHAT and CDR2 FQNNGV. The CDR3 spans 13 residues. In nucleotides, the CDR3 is TGTGCCAGCAGCCCGGACAGTTACTATGGCTACACCTTC. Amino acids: CASSPDSYYGYTF.

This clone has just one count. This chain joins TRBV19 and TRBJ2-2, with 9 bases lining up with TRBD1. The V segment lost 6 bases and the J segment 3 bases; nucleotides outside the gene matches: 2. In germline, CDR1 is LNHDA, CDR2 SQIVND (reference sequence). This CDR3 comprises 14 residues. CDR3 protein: CASRGTGYTGELFF. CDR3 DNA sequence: TGTGCCAGTAGGGGGACAGGGTACACCGGGGAGCTGTTTTTT.

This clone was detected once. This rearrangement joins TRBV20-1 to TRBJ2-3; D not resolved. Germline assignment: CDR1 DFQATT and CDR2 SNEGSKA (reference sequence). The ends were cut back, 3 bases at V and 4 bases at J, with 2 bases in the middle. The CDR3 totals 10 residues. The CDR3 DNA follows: TGCAGTGCTAGGGCAGATACGCAGTATTTT. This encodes CSARADTQYF.

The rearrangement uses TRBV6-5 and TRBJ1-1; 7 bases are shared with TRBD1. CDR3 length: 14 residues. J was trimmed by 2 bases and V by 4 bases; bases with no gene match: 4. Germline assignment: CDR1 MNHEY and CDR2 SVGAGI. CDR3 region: CASSWDRKNTEAFF. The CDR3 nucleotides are TGTGCCAGCAGTTGGGACAGAAAAAACACTGAAGCTTTCTTT.

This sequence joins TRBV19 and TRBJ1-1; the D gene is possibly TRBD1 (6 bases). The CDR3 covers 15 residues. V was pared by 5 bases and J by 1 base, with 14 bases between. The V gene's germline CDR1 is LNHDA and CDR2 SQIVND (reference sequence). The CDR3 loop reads CASSPAGRGNTEAFF. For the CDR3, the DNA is TGTGCCAGTAGTCCGGCGGGCAGGGGGAACACTGAAGCTTTCTTT.

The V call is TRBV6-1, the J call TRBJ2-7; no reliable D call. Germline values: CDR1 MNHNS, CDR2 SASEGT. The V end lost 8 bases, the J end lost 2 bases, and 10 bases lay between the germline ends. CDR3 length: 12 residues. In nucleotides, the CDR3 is TGTGCCAGCTGCGGCTATACCTACGAGCAGTACTTC. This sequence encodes CASCGYTYEQYF.

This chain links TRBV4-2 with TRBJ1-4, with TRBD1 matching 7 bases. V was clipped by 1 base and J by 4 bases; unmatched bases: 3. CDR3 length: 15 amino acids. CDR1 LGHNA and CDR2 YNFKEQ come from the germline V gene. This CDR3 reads CASSQGQGNNEKLFF. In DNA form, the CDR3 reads TGTGCCAGCAGCCAAGGACAGGGAAATAATGAAAAACTGTTTTTT.

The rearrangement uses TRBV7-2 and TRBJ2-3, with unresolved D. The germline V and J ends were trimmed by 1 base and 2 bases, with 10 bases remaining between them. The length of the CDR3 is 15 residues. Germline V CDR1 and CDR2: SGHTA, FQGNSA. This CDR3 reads CASSLGASYTDTQYF. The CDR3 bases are TGTGCCAGCAGCTTAGGGGCCAGCTACACAGATACGCAGTATTTT.

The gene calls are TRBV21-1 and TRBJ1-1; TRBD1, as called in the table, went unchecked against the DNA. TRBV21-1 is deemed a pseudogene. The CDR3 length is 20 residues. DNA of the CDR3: TGTGCCAGCAGCAGATTAAAACGACAGGGAACTGGAAGAGGAAACACTGAAGCTTTCTTT. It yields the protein CASSRLKRQGTGRGNTEAFF.

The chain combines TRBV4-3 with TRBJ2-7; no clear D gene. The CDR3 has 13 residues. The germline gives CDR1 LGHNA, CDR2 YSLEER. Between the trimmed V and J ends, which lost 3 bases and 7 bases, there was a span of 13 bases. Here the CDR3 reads CASSHEAAGEQYF. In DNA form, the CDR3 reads TGCGCCAGCAGCCACGAAGCCGCTGGGGAGCAGTACTTC.

CDR3 amino acids: CASSWTDSTDTQYF. CDR3 DNA sequence: TGCGCCAGCAGCTGGACAGATAGCACAGATACGCAGTATTTT. The V gene is TRBV5-1, the J gene TRBJ2-3, with a weak D call TRBD1 (6 bases). The germline gives CDR1 SGHRS, CDR2 YFSETQ. The CDR3 runs 14 residues. V was shortened by 3 bases and J by 0 bases, with 8 bases between the two germline ends. The full variable domain, with the rest looked up from reference TRBV5-1 and TRBJ2-3, is KAGVTQTPRYLIKTRGQQVTLSCSPISGHRSVSWYQQTPGQGLQFLFEYFSETQRNKGNFPGRFSGRQFSNSRSEMNVSTLELGDSALYLCASSWTDSTDTQYFGPGTRLTVL.

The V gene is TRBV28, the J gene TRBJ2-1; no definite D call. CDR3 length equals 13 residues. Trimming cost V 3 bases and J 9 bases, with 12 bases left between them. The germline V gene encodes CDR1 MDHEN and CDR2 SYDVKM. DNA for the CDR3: TGTGCCAGCAGTTTGCAAAGGGCGAGTGAGCAGTTCTTC. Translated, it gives CASSLQRASEQFF.

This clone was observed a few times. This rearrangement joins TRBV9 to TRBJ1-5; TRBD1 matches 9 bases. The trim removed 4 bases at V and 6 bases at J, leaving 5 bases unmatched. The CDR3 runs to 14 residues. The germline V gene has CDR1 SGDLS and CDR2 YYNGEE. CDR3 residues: CASSYTGGPQPQHF. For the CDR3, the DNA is TGTGCCAGCAGCTATACAGGGGGCCCTCAGCCCCAGCATTTT.

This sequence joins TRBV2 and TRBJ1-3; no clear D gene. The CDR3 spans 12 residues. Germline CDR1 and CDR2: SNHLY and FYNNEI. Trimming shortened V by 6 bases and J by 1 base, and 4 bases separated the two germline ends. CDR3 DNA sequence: TGTGCCAGCAGGCGATCTGGAAACACCATATATTTT. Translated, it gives CASRRSGNTIYF.

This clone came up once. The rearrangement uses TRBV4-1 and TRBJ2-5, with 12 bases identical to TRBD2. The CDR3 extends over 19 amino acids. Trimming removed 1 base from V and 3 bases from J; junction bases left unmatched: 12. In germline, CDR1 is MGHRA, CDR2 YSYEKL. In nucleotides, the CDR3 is TGCGCCAGCAGCCAAGCGGAAGGGCTGCGACTAGCGGGGGAAGAGACCCAGTACTTC. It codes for CASSQAEGLRLAGEETQYF.

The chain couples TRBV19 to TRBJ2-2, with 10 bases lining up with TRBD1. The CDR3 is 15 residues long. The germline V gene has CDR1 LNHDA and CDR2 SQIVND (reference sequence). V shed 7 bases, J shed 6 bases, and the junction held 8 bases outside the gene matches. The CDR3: CASIPGQGFSGELFF. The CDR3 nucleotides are TGTGCCAGTATCCCGGGACAGGGGTTCTCCGGGGAGCTGTTTTTT.

CDR3 residues: CASSIVGLSGGYTF. The CDR3 DNA follows: TGTGCCAGTAGTATAGTTGGTTTAAGCGGTGGCTACACCTTC. This chain uses TRBV19 with TRBJ1-2; D unclear. Trimming shortened V by 1 base and J by 7 bases, and 13 bases separated the two germline ends. The CDR3 is 14 amino acids. Germline-derived CDR1 and CDR2 are LNHDA and SQIVND (reference sequence).

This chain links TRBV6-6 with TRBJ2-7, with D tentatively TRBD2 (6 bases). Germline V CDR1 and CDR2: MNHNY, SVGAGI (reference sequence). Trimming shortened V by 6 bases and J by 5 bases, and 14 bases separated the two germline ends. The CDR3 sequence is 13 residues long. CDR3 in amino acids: CASSPGRRNEQYF. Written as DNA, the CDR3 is TGTGCCAGCAGCCCAGGGAGGAGGAACGAGCAGTACTTC.

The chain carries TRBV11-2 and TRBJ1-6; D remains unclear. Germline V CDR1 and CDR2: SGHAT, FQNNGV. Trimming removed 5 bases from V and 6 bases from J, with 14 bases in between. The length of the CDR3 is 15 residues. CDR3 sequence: CASSLQPPPNSPLHF. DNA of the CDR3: TGTGCCAGCAGCCTCCAACCGCCTCCTAATTCACCCCTCCACTTT.

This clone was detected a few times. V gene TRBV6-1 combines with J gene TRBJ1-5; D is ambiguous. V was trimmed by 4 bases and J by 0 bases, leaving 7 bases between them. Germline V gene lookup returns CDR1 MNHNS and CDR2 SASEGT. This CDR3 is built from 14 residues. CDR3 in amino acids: CASSAEYSNQPQHF. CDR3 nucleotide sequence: TGTGCCAGCAGTGCGGAGTATAGCAATCAGCCCCAGCATTTT.

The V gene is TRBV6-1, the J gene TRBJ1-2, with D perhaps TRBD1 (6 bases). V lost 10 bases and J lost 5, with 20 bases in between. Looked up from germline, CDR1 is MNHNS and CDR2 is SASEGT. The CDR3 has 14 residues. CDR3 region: CATERTTGSYGYTF. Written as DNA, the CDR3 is TGTGCCACTGAGAGAACAACAGGGTCTTATGGCTACACCTTC.

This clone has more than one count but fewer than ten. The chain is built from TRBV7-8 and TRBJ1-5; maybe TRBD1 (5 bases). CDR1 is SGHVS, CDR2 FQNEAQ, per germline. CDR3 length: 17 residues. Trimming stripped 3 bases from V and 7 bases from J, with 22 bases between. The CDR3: CASSLAGGAAQTQPQHF. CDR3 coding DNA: TGTGCCAGCAGCTTGGCAGGAGGGGCGGCACAGACACAGCCCCAGCATTTT.

CDR3 residues: CASSFILVDEQFF. In DNA form, the CDR3 reads TGTGCCAGCAGTTTCATTCTCGTCGATGAGCAGTTCTTC. The gene calls are TRBV28 and TRBJ2-1; D is uncertain. The V gene lost 3 bases and the J gene lost 8 bases, with 11 bases spanning the gap. The CDR3 has 13 residues. From germline, CDR1 is MDHEN and CDR2 SYDVKM.